One and the same sample provided the 4 T cell receptor beta chains below, sequenced in a study of blood T cells in healthy people across ages. Through a sample-barcoded 5' primer and a J-beta primer mix, a second PCR was run for roughly 6 to 12 cycles. TCRdb redid the calling of the 5' RACE reads with MiXCR, one entry per CDR3 protein. This table holds over 700,000 distinct CDR3 sequences, 25% found once. The same data also contributed to another study, on T cells of mothers and their children.

The sequencing input was blood. Every receptor here comes from a boy aged 5-17 years in good health.

The rearrangement links TRBV5-6 to TRBJ2-5; D might be TRBD1 (5 bases). The end of the DNA aligns better with TRBJ2-1, so the J call may be wrong. Per the germline V gene, CDR1 is SGHDT and CDR2 is YYEEEE. The CDR3 is made up of 16 amino acids. The CDR3 nucleotides are TGTGCCAGCAGCTTGGCAGGGCTGGGGATATACAATGAGCAGTTCTTC. This encodes CASSLAGLGIYNEQFF.

This clonotype was seen a handful of times. The missing conserved phenylalanine or tryptophan at the end of this CDR3 makes a read error likely. The chain joins TRBV11-2 to TRBJ2-1, with D possibly TRBD1 on 5 matching bases. Germline values: CDR1 SGHAT, CDR2 FQNNGV. The CDR3 totals 14 residues. V was trimmed by 7 bases and J by 6 bases, leaving 16 bases between them. CDR3 DNA: TGTGCCAGCACCCTGGAAGGGGTCCTCAATGAGCAGTTCCTC. Amino acids: CASTLEGVLNEQFL.

CDR3 DNA sequence: TGTGCCAGCAGTGATAACCGGGACTACACCTACGAGCAGTACTTC. Translating gives CASSDNRDYTYEQYF. The chain joins TRBV2 to TRBJ2-7; 7 bases map to TRBD2. Germline values: CDR1 SNHLY, CDR2 FYNNEI. This CDR3 is 15 amino acids long. The V segment lost 3 bases and the J segment 2 bases; nucleotides outside the gene matches: 7.

This clonotype was recorded a few times. The CDR3 sequence is CASSRGTSADNEQYF. The CDR3 DNA is TGCGCCAGCAGCCGTGGGACTAGCGCCGATAACGAGCAGTACTTC. The rearrangement links TRBV4-3 to TRBJ2-7; 10 bases line up with TRBD2. V dropped 4 bases and J dropped 5; count of bases not matched to a gene: 8. Germline CDR1 and CDR2: LGHNA and YSLEER. This CDR3 comprises 15 residues.